These T cell receptor beta chains were read from a single sample in a study of control samples from healthy donors and cancer patients. Only in-frame clones appear in the TCRdb table, and some are missing; sequencing was by immunoSEQ multiplex PCR. The sample has roughly 80,000 clones, around nine tenths seen once. Specimen: blood. The receptors derive from a man aged 45 to 65 in good health. Both conserved end residues are part of each CDR3. The D gene is left open where the match is weak. Clone size, where shown, is once, few, many, or a class for clones that have expanded.

J gene	clone size	V gene	D gene	CDR3 DNA	CDR3 protein
TRBJ1-5	.	TRBV27	.	TGTGCCAGCAGTTTCACGAATCAGCCCCAGCATTTT	CASSFTNQPQHF
TRBJ2-7	once	TRBV30	TRBD1	TGTGCCTGGAGTGCCGGGACAGCATTCTACGAGCAGTACTTC	CAWSAGTAFYEQYF
TRBJ2-5	once	TRBV11-2	.	TGTGCCAGCAGCTTTAGGGGGGGTCTCGAAGAGACCCAGTACTTC	CASSFRGGLEETQYF
TRBJ1-1	.	TRBV6-5	.	TGTGCCAGCAGTTACAGGGGGGTGAACACTGAAGCTTTCTTT	CASSYRGVNTEAFF
TRBJ1-2	.	TRBV5-1	TRBD1	TGCGCCAGCAGCTTGGGTGACTGGGACAGGGGGCGGATCAACTATGGCTACACCTTC	CASSLGDWDRGRINYGYTF
TRBJ1-4	.	TRBV4-2	TRBD1	TGTGCCAGCAGCCTCGGGGACAGGGTAGAAAGTAATGAAAAACTGTTTTTT	CASSLGDRVESNEKLFF
TRBJ1-6	.	TRBV3-1/TRBV3-2	TRBD1	TGTGCCAGCAGCCAACCCAGGCCGGGACAGGGTGGGTCACCCCTCCACTTT	CASSQPRPGQGGSPLHF
TRBJ2-7	.	TRBV11-2	.	TGTGCCAGCAGCTTAGATGGGGGATCCTACGAGCAGTACTTC	CASSLDGGSYEQYF
TRBJ1-5	.	TRBV24-1	.	TGTGCCACCAGTGATTCAGGGAATCAGCCCCAGCATTTT	CATSDSGNQPQHF
TRBJ2-3	.	TRBV3-1/TRBV3-2	.	TGTGCCAGCAGCCAAAGGGGGGGCACAGATACGCAGTATTTT	CASSQRGGTDTQYF
TRBJ1-1	.	TRBV18	TRBD1	TGTGCCAGCCACAGGGGGCGTGGCACTGAAGCTTTCTTT	CASHRGRGTEAFF
TRBJ2-1	.	TRBV7-9	.	TGTGCCAGCAGCTTAGTCCACAATGAGCAGTTCTTC	CASSLVHNEQFF
TRBJ2-1	.	TRBV18	.	TGTGCCAGCTCACCGACCTCCGGGGGAGGTTACAATGAGCAGTTCTTC	CASSPTSGGGYNEQFF
TRBJ2-3	.	TRBV24-1	.	TGTGCCACCGCCAGCCACAGCACAGATACGCAGTATTTT	CATASHSTDTQYF
TRBJ2-2	once	TRBV7-3	.	TGTGCCAGCAGCTTCAGGACCGGGGAGCTGTTTTTT	CASSFRTGELFF
TRBJ2-7	once	TRBV23-1	TRBD1	TGCGCCAGCAGTCAATCGCCGGGACAGGGTCTATACGAGCAGTACTTC	CASSQSPGQGLYEQYF
TRBJ2-5	.	TRBV18	TRBD2	TGTGCCAGCTCACCGGGAGCGGGGGGACTCCAAGAGACCCAGTACTTC	CASSPGAGGLQETQYF
TRBJ1-1	.	TRBV19	.	TGTGCCAGTAGTTCTCGGGCCCCTGCCGCCCCCGTCGCTTTCTTT	CASSSRAPAAPVAFF
TRBJ1-1	once	TRBV7-9	TRBD1	TGTGCCAGCAGCACAGGGGGCCCCACTGAAGCTTTCTTT	CASSTGGPTEAFF
TRBJ1-1	.	TRBV6-5	.	TGTGCCAGCAGTACCCCGGCTAGCTCGTTCACTGAAGCTTTCTTT	CASSTPASSFTEAFF
TRBJ2-1	.	TRBV2	TRBD1	TGTGCCAGCAGTGAAGAGGGGGCAACCTACAATGAGCAGTTCTTC	CASSEEGATYNEQFF
TRBJ1-2	.	TRBV13	.	TGTGCCAGCAGCTCACAGGGCCAAAGAACTAATGGCTACACCTTC	CASSSQGQRTNGYTF
TRBJ1-1	.	TRBV19	.	TGTGCCAGTAGTGACAGACCGAACACTGAAGCTTTCTTT	CASSDRPNTEAFF
TRBJ1-1	.	TRBV11-3	.	TGTGCCAGCAGCTTAGCGGGGATGAACACTGAAGCTTTCTTT	CASSLAGMNTEAFF
TRBJ1-6	.	TRBV5-6	TRBD1	TGTGCCAGCAGCTACTACAGGGGCATAGGGTCACCCCTCCACTTT	CASSYYRGIGSPLHF
TRBJ2-3	.	TRBV24-1	.	TGTGCCACCAGTGGTCCTACAGGGACCAGCACAGATACGCAGTATTTT	CATSGPTGTSTDTQYF
TRBJ1-1	.	TRBV6-5	.	TGTGCCAGCAGATCGGACGCCCGGAACACTGAAGCTTTCTTT	CASRSDARNTEAFF
TRBJ2-4	.	TRBV3-1/TRBV3-2	.	TGTGCCAGCAGCCAAGCGGGATTTAGGGTCGGAAACATTCAGTACTTC	CASSQAGFRVGNIQYF
TRBJ1-1	.	TRBV30	.	TGTGCCTGGAGTCTCTCCCAGAACACTGAAGCTTTCTTT	CAWSLSQNTEAFF
TRBJ2-7	.	TRBV10-2	.	TGCGCCAGCAGTCCAGGGGTGGGGTTTGAGTACTTC	CASSPGVGFEYF
TRBJ2-4	.	TRBV30	.	TGTGCCCGGATGGAGGGGACCAAAAACATTCAGTACTTC	CARMEGTKNIQYF
TRBJ1-5	.	TRBV30	TRBD1	TGTGCCTGGAGACTACAGGGGGCCCCCAATCAGCCCCAGCATTTT	CAWRLQGAPNQPQHF
TRBJ2-1	.	TRBV6-6	TRBD2	TGTGCCAGCATCCCTAGCGGGGGGCTTTACAATGAGCAGTTCTTC	CASIPSGGLYNEQFF
TRBJ1-1	.	TRBV7-9	.	TGTGCCAGCAGCGTGGACGGGAACACTGAAGCTTTCTTT	CASSVDGNTEAFF
TRBJ2-2	.	TRBV19	.	TGTGCCAGTAGTATCTCCATCGGTACCGGGGAGCTGTTTTTT	CASSISIGTGELFF
TRBJ1-1	once	TRBV18	.	TGTGCCAGCTCACCGAGGGGCGCCGTGGACACTGAAGCTTTCTTT	CASSPRGAVDTEAFF
TRBJ2-5	.	TRBV7-3	TRBD2	TGTGCCAGCAGTCCAGGGGCAGCGGGGGGAAGTGAGACCCAGTACTTC	CASSPGAAGGSETQYF
TRBJ2-2	.	TRBV6-5	.	TGTGCCAGCACCCCGGGACAACCGAACACCGGGGAGCTGTTTTTT	CASTPGQPNTGELFF
TRBJ1-2	.	TRBV12-3/TRBV12-4	.	TGTGCCAGCAGCCCGGGCAAGCAGGGAGGCTACACCTTC	CASSPGKQGGYTF
TRBJ1-4	.	TRBV19	TRBD1	TGTGCCAGTACCCTGACAGGGACTAATGAAAAACTGTTTTTT	CASTLTGTNEKLFF
TRBJ1-1	.	TRBV7-9	.	TGTGCCAGCAGCTTAGTGGAGAGAAGCACTGAAGCTTTCTTT	CASSLVERSTEAFF
TRBJ1-4	.	TRBV18	.	TGTGCCAGCTCACCGAGGACAGTGAATGAAAAACTGTTTTTT	CASSPRTVNEKLFF
TRBJ2-7	.	TRBV19	.	TGTGCCAGTAGTCTGCGACAGGACTACGAGCAGTACTTC	CASSLRQDYEQYF
TRBJ1-1	.	TRBV6-1	.	TGTGCCAGCAGTGAGAGGCGCCCAGAAGCTTTCTTT	CASSERRPEAFF
TRBJ2-7	.	TRBV12-5	.	TGTGCTAGTGGTTTGAACAGGCTATACGAGCAGTACTTC	CASGLNRLYEQYF
TRBJ2-7	few	TRBV9	TRBD2	TGTGCCAGCAGCCCCTCTAGCGGGGAATCCCACGAGCAGTACTTC	CASSPSSGESHEQYF
TRBJ2-4	.	TRBV10-3	TRBD2	TGTGCCATCAGTGAGTCGGTAGCGGGGGCCCTCGGGGCCAAAAACATTCAGTACTTC	CAISESVAGALGAKNIQYF
TRBJ1-2	.	TRBV5-8	TRBD1	TGTGCCAGCAGCCCCACAGGGGTTCCTGGCTACACCTTC	CASSPTGVPGYTF